Listed below are T cell receptor beta chains from one sample, sequenced in a study of glioma-infiltrating T cells after dendritic cell vaccination. Profiling relied on immunoSEQ multiplex PCR, and the TCRdb table lists in-frame clones only, not all of them. The sample shows some 100,000 clones, 79% of them seen only once. Source: blood, taken before dendritic cell vaccination. The source of these receptors is a human donor with glioblastoma. The CDR3 runs from the conserved cysteine through the conserved F or W. The D gene is left open where the match is weak. Clone size, where shown, is once, few, many, or a class for clones that have expanded.

cdr3_length	d_call	clone_size	v_call	j_call	cdr3_aa	cdr3_nt
14	NA	NA	TRBV19	TRBJ2-5	CASSVSDRQETQYF	TGTGCCAGTAGTGTCTCGGACAGACAAGAGACCCAGTACTTC
15	NA	NA	TRBV9	TRBJ1-4	CASSPTSGVGEKLFF	TGTGCCAGCAGCCCAACCTCAGGGGTGGGGGAAAAACTGTTTTTT
15	TRBD2	NA	TRBV5-1	TRBJ2-3	CASSRTSGRTDTQYF	TGCGCCAGCAGCCGGACTAGCGGGCGGACAGATACGCAGTATTTT
13	NA	NA	TRBV5-1	TRBJ1-1	CASRLGGGTEAFF	TGCGCCAGCCGACTCGGCGGAGGTACTGAAGCTTTCTTT
16	TRBD1	NA	TRBV15	TRBJ1-3	CATSSRDSYSGNTIYF	TGTGCCACCAGCAGCAGGGACAGTTACTCTGGAAACACCATATATTTT
15	NA	NA	TRBV11-2	TRBJ1-2	CASSFIGGWNYGYTF	TGTGCCAGCAGCTTTATCGGAGGTTGGAACTATGGCTACACCTTC
14	NA	once	TRBV4-2	TRBJ2-3	CASSQGSGEDTQYF	TGTGCCAGCAGCCAAGGTTCGGGGGAAGATACGCAGTATTTT
15	TRBD2	NA	TRBV2	TRBJ2-5	CASSTSGRWEETQYF	TGTGCCAGCAGTACTAGCGGGAGGTGGGAGGAGACCCAGTACTTC
14	NA	NA	TRBV27	TRBJ2-7	CASSFGGGRGEQYF	TGTGCCAGCAGTTTTGGGGGGGGCCGAGGCGAGCAGTACTTC
13	NA	once	TRBV7-9	TRBJ2-3	CASSFGTTDTQYF	TGTGCCAGCAGCTTCGGTACCACAGATACGCAGTATTTT
14	NA	NA	TRBV2	TRBJ1-3	CASKGGHSGNTIYF	TGTGCCAGCAAGGGGGGGCACTCTGGAAACACCATATATTTT
15	TRBD2	NA	TRBV6-5	TRBJ2-2	CASSYSRGDTGELFF	TGTGCCAGCAGTTACTCCCGGGGGGACACCGGGGAGCTGTTTTTT
15	TRBD2	NA	TRBV2	TRBJ2-1	CASSDLGLGSNEQFF	TGTGCCAGCAGTGATCTAGGACTAGGTAGCAATGAGCAGTTCTTC
17	NA	NA	TRBV28	TRBJ1-5	CASSQWTLEFGNQPQHF	TGTGCCAGCAGTCAGTGGACACTGGAGTTTGGCAATCAGCCCCAGCATTTT
15	NA	NA	TRBV28	TRBJ2-2	CASSLRTRNTGELFF	TGTGCCAGCAGTTTGAGGACAAGGAACACCGGGGAGCTGTTTTTT
13	NA	NA	TRBV19	TRBJ2-5	CASSISRQETQYF	TGTGCCAGTAGTATCTCGAGACAAGAGACCCAGTACTTC
16	NA	NA	TRBV9	TRBJ2-4	CASSPTGSMPQNIQYF	TGTGCCAGCAGCCCAACCGGGAGCATGCCCCAAAACATTCAGTACTTC
14	TRBD1	NA	TRBV5-4	TRBJ2-5	CASSLPGGSETQYF	TGTGCCAGCAGCTTGCCAGGGGGTAGTGAGACCCAGTACTTC
15	TRBD1	NA	TRBV7-7	TRBJ2-3	CASSPTGSGTDTQYF	TGTGCTAGCAGCCCGACAGGGTCCGGCACAGATACGCAGTATTTT
13	NA	NA	TRBV7-6	TRBJ1-4	CASSGEGLEKLFF	TGTGCCAGCAGTGGGGAGGGTTTAGAAAAACTGTTTTTT
16	TRBD2	NA	TRBV7-8	TRBJ2-3	CASSPQTSGSTDTQYF	TGTGCCAGCAGCCCGCAGACTAGCGGGAGCACAGATACGCAGTATTTT
14	TRBD1	NA	TRBV10-3	TRBJ1-2	CAIRTGTGIIGYTF	TGTGCCATCAGAACCGGGACAGGGATTATTGGCTACACCTTC
16	NA	NA	TRBV18	TRBJ2-3	CASSPPGGNLADTQYF	TGTGCCAGCTCACCACCCGGAGGGAATCTCGCAGATACGCAGTATTTT
15	TRBD2	once	TRBV6-6	TRBJ2-2	CASSYAAGELGELFF	TGTGCCAGCAGTTATGCGGCGGGAGAGCTCGGGGAGCTGTTTTTT
15	TRBD2	NA	TRBV30	TRBJ2-5	CAWTGPSGGWGTQYF	TGTGCCTGGACGGGCCCCTCGGGGGGTTGGGGGACCCAGTACTTC
15	NA	medium-sized	TRBV6-1	TRBJ2-2	CASSEEAANTGELFF	TGTGCCAGCAGTGAAGAAGCTGCTAACACCGGGGAGCTGTTTTTT
12	NA	NA	TRBV30	TRBJ2-2	CAWSAITGELFF	TGTGCCTGGAGTGCTATCACCGGGGAGCTGTTTTTT
14	NA	NA	TRBV5-1	TRBJ1-1	CASSLGQVNTEAFF	TGCGCCAGCAGCTTGGGACAGGTTAACACTGAAGCTTTCTTT
17	TRBD2	NA	TRBV7-9	TRBJ2-1	CASSLAISAGENNEQFF	TGTGCCAGCAGCTTAGCGATCTCGGCGGGGGAGAACAATGAGCAGTTCTTC
14	NA	NA	TRBV2	TRBJ1-4	CATTTGSTSEKLFF	TGTGCCACCACGACAGGTTCGACGTCGGAAAAACTGTTTTTT
14	NA	NA	TRBV15	TRBJ2-7	CATSRDLEGSRQYF	TGTGCCACCAGCAGAGATCTGGAGGGATCACGGCAGTACTTC
15	NA	NA	TRBV19	TRBJ1-5	CASRQDPGSNQPQHF	TGTGCCAGCCGACAGGACCCGGGAAGTAATCAGCCCCAGCATTTT
14	NA	NA	TRBV18	TRBJ2-7	CASSPRPSPGEQYF	TGTGCCAGCTCACCACGTCCTAGCCCTGGGGAGCAGTACTTC
14	NA	NA	TRBV9	TRBJ1-6	CASSVSGDDSPLHF	TGTGCCAGCAGCGTTTCAGGGGATGATTCACCCCTCCACTTT
14	NA	NA	TRBV19	TRBJ1-2	CASSMRGRTYGYTF	TGTGCCAGTAGTATGCGGGGACGGACTTATGGCTACACCTTC
13	TRBD1	NA	TRBV28	TRBJ1-5	CATADRGHQPQHF	TGTGCCACCGCGGACAGGGGTCATCAGCCCCAGCATTTT
13	NA	once	TRBV30	TRBJ2-7	CAWSVGQGYEQYF	TGTGCCTGGAGTGTGGGGCAGGGATACGAGCAGTACTTC
14	TRBD2	once	TRBV28	TRBJ2-1	CASRGRATYNEQFF	TGTGCCAGCCGGGGGAGGGCCACCTACAATGAGCAGTTCTTC
16	TRBD1	NA	TRBV4-1	TRBJ1-2	CASSRGQGGRAYGYTF	TGCGCCAGCAGCCGTGGACAGGGGGGACGGGCCTATGGCTACACCTTC
18	TRBD2	NA	TRBV7-8	TRBJ2-1	CASSKGLAGGVGYNEQFF	TGTGCCAGCAGCAAGGGACTAGCGGGAGGAGTGGGGTACAATGAGCAGTTCTTC
12	NA	NA	TRBV6-5	TRBJ2-7	CASSGTPYEQYF	TGTGCCAGCTCAGGGACACCGTACGAGCAGTACTTC